This T cell receptor beta chain was found in a study of early T cells in non-severe SARS-CoV-2 infection. As part of library construction, unique molecular identifiers were attached to individual cDNA molecules. TCRdb reprocessed the 5' RACE reads with MiXCR, giving one entry per CDR3 protein. The sample carries 35,000 to 45,000 distinct CDR3 sequences, 6% to 8.5% recorded once. This CDR3 is 16 amino acids long. Germline trimming cut 4 bases from V and 6 bases from J; bases unmatched to any gene: 15. The chain links TRBV12-3 or TRBV12-4 to TRBJ2-7; the match to TRBD2 covers 7 bases. This clonotype was obtained from an adult who was a healthcare worker with PCR-confirmed SARS-CoV-2 infection or an uninfected control (not recorded which). Material: whole blood, obtained at baseline. This CDR3 reads CASSSSFQRGWGEQYF. Written as DNA, the CDR3 is TGTGCCAGCAGTTCCTCCTTTCAGCGGGGATGGGGCGAGCAGTACTTC.